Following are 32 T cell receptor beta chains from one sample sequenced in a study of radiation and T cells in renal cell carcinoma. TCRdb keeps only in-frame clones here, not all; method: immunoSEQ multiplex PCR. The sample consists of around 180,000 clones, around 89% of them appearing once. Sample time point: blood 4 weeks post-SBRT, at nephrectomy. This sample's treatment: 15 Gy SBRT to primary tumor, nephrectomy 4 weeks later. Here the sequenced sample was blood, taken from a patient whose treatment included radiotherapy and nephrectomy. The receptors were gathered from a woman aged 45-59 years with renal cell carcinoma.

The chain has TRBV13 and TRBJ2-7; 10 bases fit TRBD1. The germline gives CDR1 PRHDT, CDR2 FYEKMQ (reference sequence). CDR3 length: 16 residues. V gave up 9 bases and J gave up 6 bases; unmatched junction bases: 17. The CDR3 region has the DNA TGTGCCAGTTTTTCGGGGCTCCGGGACAGGGGCAGCGAGCAGTACTTC. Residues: CASFSGLRDRGSEQYF.

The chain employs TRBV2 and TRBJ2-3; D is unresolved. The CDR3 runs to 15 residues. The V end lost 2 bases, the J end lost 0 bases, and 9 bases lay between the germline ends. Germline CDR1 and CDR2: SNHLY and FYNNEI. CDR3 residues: CASSEWAISTDTQYF. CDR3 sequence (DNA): TGTGCCAGCAGTGAATGGGCGATTAGCACAGATACGCAGTATTTT.

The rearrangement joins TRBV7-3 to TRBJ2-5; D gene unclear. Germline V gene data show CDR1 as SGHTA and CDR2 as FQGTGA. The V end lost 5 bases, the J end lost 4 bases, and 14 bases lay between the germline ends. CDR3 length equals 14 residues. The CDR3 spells CASSPLGFSETQYF. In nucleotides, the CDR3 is TGTGCCAGCAGCCCCCTCGGGTTCTCAGAGACCCAGTACTTC.

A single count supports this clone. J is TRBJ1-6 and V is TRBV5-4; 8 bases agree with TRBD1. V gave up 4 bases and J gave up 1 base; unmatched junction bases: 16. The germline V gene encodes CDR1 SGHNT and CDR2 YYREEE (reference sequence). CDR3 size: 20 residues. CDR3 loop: CASSRRNRGQGISYNSPLHF. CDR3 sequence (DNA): TGTGCCAGCAGCCGTAGGAACCGAGGACAGGGAATTTCCTATAATTCACCCCTCCACTTT.

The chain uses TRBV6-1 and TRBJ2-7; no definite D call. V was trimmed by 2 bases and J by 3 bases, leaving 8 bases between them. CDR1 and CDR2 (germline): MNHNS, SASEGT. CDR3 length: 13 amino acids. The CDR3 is CASSEFVFYEQYF. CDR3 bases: TGTGCCAGCAGTGAATTTGTATTCTACGAGCAGTACTTC.

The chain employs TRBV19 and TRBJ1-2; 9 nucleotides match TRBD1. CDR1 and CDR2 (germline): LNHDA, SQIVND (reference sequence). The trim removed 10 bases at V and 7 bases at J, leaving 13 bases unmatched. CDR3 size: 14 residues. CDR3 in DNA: TGTGCCACCAGGGGACAGGGATCGTCTTTTGGCTACACCTTC. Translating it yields CATRGQGSSFGYTF.

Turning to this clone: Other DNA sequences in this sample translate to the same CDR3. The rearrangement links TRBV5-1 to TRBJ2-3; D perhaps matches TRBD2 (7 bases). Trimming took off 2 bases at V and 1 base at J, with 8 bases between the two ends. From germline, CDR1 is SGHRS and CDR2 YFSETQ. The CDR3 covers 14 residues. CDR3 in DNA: TGCGCCAGCAGCTTAGGGGGGGGCACAGATACGCAGTATTTT. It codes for CASSLGGGTDTQYF.

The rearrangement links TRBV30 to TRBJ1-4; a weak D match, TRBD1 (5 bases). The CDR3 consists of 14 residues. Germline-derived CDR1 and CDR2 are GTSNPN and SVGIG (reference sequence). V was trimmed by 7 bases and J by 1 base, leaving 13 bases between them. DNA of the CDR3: TGTGCCTTCCGACCTAGGGGAACTAATGAAAAACTGTTTTTT. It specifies CAFRPRGTNEKLFF.

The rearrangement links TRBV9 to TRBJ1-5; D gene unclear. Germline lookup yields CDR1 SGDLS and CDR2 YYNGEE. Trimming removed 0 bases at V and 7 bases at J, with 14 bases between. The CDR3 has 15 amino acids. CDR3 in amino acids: CASSVAGIDGQPQHF. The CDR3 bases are TGTGCCAGCAGCGTAGCTGGGATTGACGGCCAGCCCCAGCATTTT.

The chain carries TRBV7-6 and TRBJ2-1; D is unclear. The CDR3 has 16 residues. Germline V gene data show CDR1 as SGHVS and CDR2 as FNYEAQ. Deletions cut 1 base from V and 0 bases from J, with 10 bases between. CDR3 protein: CASSLGAGGSYNEQFF. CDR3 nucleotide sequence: TGTGCCAGCAGCTTAGGGGCAGGTGGCTCCTACAATGAGCAGTTCTTC.

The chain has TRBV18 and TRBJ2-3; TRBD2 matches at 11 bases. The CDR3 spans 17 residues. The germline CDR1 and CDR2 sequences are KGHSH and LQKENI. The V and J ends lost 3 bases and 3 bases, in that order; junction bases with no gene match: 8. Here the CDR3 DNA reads TGTGCCAGCTCACCCAGAAAGACTAGCGGGACAACAGATACGCAGTATTTT. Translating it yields CASSPRKTSGTTDTQYF.

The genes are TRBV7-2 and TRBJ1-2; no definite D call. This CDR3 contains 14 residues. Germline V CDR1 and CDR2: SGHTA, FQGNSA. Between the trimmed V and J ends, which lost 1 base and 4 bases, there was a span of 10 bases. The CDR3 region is CASSLGSAPYGYTF. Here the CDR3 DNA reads TGTGCCAGCAGCTTAGGGTCAGCCCCCTATGGCTACACCTTC.

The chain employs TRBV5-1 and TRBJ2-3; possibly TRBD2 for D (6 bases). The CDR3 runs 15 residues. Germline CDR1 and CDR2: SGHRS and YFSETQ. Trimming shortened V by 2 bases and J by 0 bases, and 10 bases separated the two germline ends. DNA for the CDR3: TGCGCCAGCAGCTTCGGGGGACCTAGCACAGATACGCAGTATTTT. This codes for CASSFGGPSTDTQYF.

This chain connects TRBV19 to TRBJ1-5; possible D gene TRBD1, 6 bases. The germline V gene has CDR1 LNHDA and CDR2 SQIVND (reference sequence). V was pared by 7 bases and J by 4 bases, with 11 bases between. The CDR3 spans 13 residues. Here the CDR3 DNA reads TGTGCCAGTAAACAGGGCGGGAATCAGCCCCAGCATTTT. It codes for CASKQGGNQPQHF.

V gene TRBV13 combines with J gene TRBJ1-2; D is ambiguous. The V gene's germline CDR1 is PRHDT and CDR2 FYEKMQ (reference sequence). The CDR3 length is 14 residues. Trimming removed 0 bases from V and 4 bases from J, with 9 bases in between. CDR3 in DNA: TGTGCCAGCAGCTTAGGGAGGGTTGGCTATGGCTACACCTTC. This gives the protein CASSLGRVGYGYTF.

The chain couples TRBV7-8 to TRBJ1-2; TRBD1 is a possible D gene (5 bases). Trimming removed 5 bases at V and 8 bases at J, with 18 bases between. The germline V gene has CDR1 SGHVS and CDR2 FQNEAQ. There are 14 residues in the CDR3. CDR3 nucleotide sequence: TGTGCCAGCAGCCCGACAGAACGGGTCCGCGGCTACACCTTC. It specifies CASSPTERVRGYTF. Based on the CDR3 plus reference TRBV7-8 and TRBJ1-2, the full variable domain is GAGVSQSPRYKVAKRGQDVALRCDPISGHVSLFWYQQALGQGPEFLTYFQNEAQLDKSGLPSDRFFAERPEGSVSTLKIQRTQQEDSAVYLCASSPTERVRGYTFGSGTRLTVV.

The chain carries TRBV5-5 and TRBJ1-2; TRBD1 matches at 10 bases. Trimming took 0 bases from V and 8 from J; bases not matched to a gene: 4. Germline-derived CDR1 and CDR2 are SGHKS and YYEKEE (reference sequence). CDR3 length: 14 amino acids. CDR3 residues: CASSLGDRGQGYTF. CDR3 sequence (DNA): TGTGCCAGCAGCTTGGGGGACAGGGGTCAGGGCTACACCTTC.

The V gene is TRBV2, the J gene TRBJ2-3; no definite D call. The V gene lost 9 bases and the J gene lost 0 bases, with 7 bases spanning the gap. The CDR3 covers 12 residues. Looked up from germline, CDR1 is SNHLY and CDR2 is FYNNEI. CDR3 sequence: CASAISTDTQYF. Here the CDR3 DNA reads TGTGCCAGTGCAATAAGCACAGATACGCAGTATTTT.

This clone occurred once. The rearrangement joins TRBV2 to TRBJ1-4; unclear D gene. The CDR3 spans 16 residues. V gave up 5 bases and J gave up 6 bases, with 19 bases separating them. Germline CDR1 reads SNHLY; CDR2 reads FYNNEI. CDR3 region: CASSSLRGGNDEKLFF. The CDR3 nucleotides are TGTGCCAGCAGTTCTCTCCGGGGAGGGAATGATGAAAAACTGTTTTTT. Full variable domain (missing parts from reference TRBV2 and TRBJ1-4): EPEVTQTPSHQVTQMGQEVILRCVPISNHLYFYWYRQILGQKVEFLVSFYNNEISEKSEIFDDQFSVERPDGSNFTLKIRSTKLEDSAMYFCASSSLRGGNDEKLFFGSGTQLSVL.

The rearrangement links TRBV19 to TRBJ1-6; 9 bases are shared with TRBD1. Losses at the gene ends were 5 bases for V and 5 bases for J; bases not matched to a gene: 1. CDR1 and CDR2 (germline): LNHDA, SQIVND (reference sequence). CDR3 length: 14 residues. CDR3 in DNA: TGTGCCAGTAGTCGGACAGGGGATAATTCACCCCTCCACTTT. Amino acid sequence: CASSRTGDNSPLHF.

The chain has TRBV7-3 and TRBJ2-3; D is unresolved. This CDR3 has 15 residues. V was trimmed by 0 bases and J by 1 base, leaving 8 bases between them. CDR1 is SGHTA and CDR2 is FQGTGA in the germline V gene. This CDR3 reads CASSLTFSRTDTQYF. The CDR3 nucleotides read TGTGCCAGCAGCTTAACGTTCAGTCGCACAGATACGCAGTATTTT.

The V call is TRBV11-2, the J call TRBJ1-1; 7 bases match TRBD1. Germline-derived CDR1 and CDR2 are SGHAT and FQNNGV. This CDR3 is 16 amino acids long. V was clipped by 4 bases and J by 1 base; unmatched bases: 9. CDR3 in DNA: TGTGCCAGCAGCTCTTCAAGGGGGCTCGGGAACACTGAAGCTTTCTTT. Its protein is CASSSSRGLGNTEAFF.

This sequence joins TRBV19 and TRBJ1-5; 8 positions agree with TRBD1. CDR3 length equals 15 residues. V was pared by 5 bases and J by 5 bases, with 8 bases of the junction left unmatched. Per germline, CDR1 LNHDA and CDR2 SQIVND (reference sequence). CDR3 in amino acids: CASSLQQGGYQPQHF. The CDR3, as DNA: TGTGCCAGTAGTCTGCAACAGGGGGGGTATCAGCCCCAGCATTTT.

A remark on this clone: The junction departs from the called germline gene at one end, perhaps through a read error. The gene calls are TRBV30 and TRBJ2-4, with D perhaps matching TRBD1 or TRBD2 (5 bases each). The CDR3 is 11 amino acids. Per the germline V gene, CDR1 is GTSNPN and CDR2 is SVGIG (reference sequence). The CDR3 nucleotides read TGTGCCTGGATGGCCGTGGGGGAGATACACTTC. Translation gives CAWMAVGEIHF.

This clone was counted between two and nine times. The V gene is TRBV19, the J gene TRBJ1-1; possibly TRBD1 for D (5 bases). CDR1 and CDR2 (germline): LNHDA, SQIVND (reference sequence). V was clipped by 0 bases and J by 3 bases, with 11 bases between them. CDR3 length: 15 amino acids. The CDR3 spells CASSIDRRQHTEAFF. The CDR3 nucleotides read TGTGCCAGTAGTATAGATCGACGACAGCACACTGAAGCTTTCTTT.

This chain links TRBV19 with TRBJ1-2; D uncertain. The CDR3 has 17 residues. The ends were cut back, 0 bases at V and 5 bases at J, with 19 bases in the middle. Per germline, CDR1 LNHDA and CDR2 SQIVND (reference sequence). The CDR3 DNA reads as TGTGCCAGTAGTATAGAGGCTGAGGGTAACACAGAATATGGCTACACCTTC. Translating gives CASSIEAEGNTEYGYTF.

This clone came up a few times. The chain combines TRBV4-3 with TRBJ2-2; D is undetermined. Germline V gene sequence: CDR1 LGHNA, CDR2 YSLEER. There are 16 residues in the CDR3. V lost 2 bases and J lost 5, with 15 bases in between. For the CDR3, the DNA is TGCGCCAGCAGCCAAACAACGAATCCTTGGACCGGGGAGCTGTTTTTT. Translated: CASSQTTNPWTGELFF.

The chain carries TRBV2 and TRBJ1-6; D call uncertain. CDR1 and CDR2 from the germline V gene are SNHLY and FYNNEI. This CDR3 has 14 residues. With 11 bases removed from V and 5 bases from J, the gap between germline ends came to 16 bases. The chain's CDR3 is CAVALQTNNSPLHF. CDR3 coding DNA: TGTGCCGTAGCCCTCCAAACTAATAATTCACCCCTCCACTTT.

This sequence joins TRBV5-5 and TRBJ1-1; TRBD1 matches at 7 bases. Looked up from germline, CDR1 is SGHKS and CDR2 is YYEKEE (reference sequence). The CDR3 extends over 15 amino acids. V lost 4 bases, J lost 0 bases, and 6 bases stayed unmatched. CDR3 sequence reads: CASSHLDRMNTEAFF. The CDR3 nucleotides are TGTGCCAGCAGCCATTTGGACAGGATGAACACTGAAGCTTTCTTT. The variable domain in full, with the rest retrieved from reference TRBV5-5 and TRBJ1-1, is DAGVTQSPTHLIKTRGQQVTLRCSPISGHKSVSWYQQVLGQGPQFIFQYYEKEERGRGNFPDRFSARQFPNYSSELNVNALLLGDSALYLCASSHLDRMNTEAFFGQGTRLTVV.

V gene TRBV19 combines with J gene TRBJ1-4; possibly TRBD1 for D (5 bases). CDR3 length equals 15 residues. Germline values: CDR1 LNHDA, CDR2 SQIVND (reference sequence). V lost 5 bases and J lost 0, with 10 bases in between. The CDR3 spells CASSDTTATNEKLFF. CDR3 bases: TGTGCCAGTAGTGACACGACAGCAACTAATGAAAAACTGTTTTTT.

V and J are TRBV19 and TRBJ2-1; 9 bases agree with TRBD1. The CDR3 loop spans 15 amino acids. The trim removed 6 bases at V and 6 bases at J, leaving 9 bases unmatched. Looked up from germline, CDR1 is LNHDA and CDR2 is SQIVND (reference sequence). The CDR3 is CASRPPGTGSNEQFF. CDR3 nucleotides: TGTGCCAGTAGACCCCCCGGGACAGGGAGCAATGAGCAGTTCTTC.

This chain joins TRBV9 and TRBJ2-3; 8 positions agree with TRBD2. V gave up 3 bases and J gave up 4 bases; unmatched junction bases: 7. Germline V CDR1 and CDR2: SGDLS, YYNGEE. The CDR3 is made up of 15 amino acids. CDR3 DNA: TGTGCCAGCAGCGCTAGCGGGTTACCCGCAGATACGCAGTATTTT. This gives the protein CASSASGLPADTQYF.